This entry describes one T cell receptor beta chain. The antigen remains undetermined. Adults of Caucasian background living in Nashville, Tennessee made up all donors. The germline V gene encodes CDR1 MNHEY and CDR2 SMNVEV (reference sequence). There are 16 residues in the CDR3. V lost 3 bases to trimming and J lost 4 bases; unmatched junction nucleotides: 6. 200 to 250 ng DNA, 30,000 or so T cell genomes, went into each sorted-subset replicate PCR. Libraries were prepared by immunoSEQ multiplex PCR; TCRdb keeps only in-frame clonotypes and omits some of them. The sample holds over 300,000 clones, 80% to 90% seen once. The sample belongs to a study of shared clonotypes between healthy human individuals. Study-wide findings and caveats: The study found about 5% of naive CD4 clonotypes shared across a handful of donors. Estimated clonotype richness was generally higher in naive than memory subsets.

The sample comprised memory CD8+ T cells sorted from blood. Subset here: CD45RO+ cells pooled with CCR7-negative TemRA cells. This sequence joins TRBV27 and TRBJ2-3; TRBD2 agrees at 11 bases. The TCR originated in a man aged 18-30 years in good health. The CDR3 protein is CASSFVAGGQPDTQYF. The CDR3 DNA is TGTGCCAGCAGTTTTGTAGCGGGAGGGCAGCCAGATACGCAGTATTTT.